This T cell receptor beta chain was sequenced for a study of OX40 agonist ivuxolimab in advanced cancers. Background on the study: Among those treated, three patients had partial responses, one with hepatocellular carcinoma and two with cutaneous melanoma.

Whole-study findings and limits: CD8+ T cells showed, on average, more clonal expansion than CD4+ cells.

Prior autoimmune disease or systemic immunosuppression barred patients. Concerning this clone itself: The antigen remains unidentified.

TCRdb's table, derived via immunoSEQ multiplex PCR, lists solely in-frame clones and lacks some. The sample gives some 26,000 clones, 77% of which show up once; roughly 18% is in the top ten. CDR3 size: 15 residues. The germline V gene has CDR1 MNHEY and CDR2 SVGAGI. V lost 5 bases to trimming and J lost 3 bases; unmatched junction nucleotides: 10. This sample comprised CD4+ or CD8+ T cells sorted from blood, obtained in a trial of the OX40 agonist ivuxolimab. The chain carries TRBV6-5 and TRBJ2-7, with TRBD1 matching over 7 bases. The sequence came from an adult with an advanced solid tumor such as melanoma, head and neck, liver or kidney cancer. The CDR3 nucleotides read TGTGCCAGCAGTAGTTACCGGGACAGTCGCTACGAGCAGTACTTC. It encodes CASSSYRDSRYEQYF.